This is a list of T cell receptor beta chains from one sample in a study of Ad26.COV2.S vaccination and SARS-CoV-2 variants. Repertoires were generated with immunoSEQ multiplex PCR, while TCRdb's copy carries only in-frame clones and drops some. The data contain 250,000 to 300,000 clones, around 87% of them seen just once; the ten biggest clones take up approximately 3.4%. The specimen was peripheral blood, collected in a trial of Ad26.COV2.S vaccine versus placebo. Source of these receptors: a person between 18 and 59 years old who received the Ad26.COV2.S COVID-19 vaccine or a placebo. The CDR3 runs from the conserved cysteine through the conserved F or W.

J gene | V gene | CDR3 protein
TRBJ1-5 | TRBV6-5 | CASSTRPDSNQPQHF
TRBJ2-7 | TRBV6-5 | CASSYSGLLGYEQYF
TRBJ2-7 | TRBV14 | CASSGWTSGPLEQYF
TRBJ1-1 | TRBV5-1 | CASSLRQGGENTEAFF
TRBJ2-7 | TRBV19 | CASSRAGVGYEQYF
TRBJ2-7 | TRBV5-1 | CASSLATSRASYEQYF
TRBJ1-3 | TRBV30 | CACPGAGYGNTIYF
TRBJ1-6 | TRBV5-6 | CASSRDRGNSPLHF
TRBJ1-4 | TRBV18 | CASSQGQPATNEKLFF
TRBJ1-1 | TRBV19 | CASFPYPGQGAAEAFF
TRBJ1-4 | TRBV5-1 | CASRPTGTGHPANEKLFF
TRBJ2-7 | TRBV3-1/TRBV3-2 | CASSQEVSVRLSISEQYF
TRBJ2-1 | TRBV11-1 | CASSLGGGSPPNEQFF
TRBJ1-5 | TRBV9 | CASSVATGQPQHF
TRBJ2-5 | TRBV11-2 | CASSLGLAAYQETQYF
TRBJ1-2 | TRBV10-2 | CASSWTGGENYGYTF
TRBJ1-1 | TRBV27 | CASSLSTSANTEAFF
TRBJ2-5 | TRBV7-2 | CASSFDAKETQYF
TRBJ1-2 | TRBV3-1/TRBV3-2 | CASSRQVAYGYTF
TRBJ2-7 | TRBV5-1 | CASKKGSEVSYEQYF
TRBJ2-7 | TRBV4-2 | CASSQVGGTGPSEQYF
TRBJ1-2 | TRBV7-2 | CASSSRGVGGYTF
TRBJ2-5 | TRBV19 | CASSIDGGSASQETQYF
TRBJ2-7 | TRBV11-1 | CASSSPLGGASYEQYF
TRBJ1-2 | TRBV28 | CASSAGTQGGYTF
TRBJ2-5 | TRBV7-2 | CASSLALTVGGETQYF
TRBJ2-7 | TRBV10-3 | CAISESGYEQYF
TRBJ2-5 | TRBV10-1 | CASSENPSETQYF
TRBJ2-2 | TRBV30 | CAWSVETTVNTGELFF
TRBJ2-7 | TRBV19 | CASSIGGGVYEQYF
TRBJ1-5 | TRBV6-5 | CASSYSYSADQPQHF
TRBJ1-2 | TRBV6-2/TRBV6-3 | CASSPRTGGLVYYGYTF
TRBJ2-7 | TRBV2 | CASSNYEQYF
TRBJ1-4 | TRBV6-5 | CASREDTNNEKLFF
TRBJ2-7 | TRBV2 | CASSGGPGGSYEQYF
TRBJ2-1 | TRBV12-3/TRBV12-4 | CASSDGLDNEQFF